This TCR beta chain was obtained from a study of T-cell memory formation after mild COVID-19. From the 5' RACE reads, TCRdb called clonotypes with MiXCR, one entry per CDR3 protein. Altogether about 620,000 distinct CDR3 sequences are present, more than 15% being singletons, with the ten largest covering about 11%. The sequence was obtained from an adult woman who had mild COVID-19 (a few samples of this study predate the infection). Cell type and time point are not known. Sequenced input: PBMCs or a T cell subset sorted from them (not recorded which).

The CDR3 DNA reads as TGTGCCAGCATGGAGGAGACCCAGTACTTC. As protein: CASMEETQYF. The chain is built from TRBV2 and TRBJ2-5; no clear D gene. The germline gives CDR1 SNHLY, CDR2 FYNNEI. The CDR3 totals 10 residues. Between the trimmed V and J ends, which lost 7 bases and 5 bases, there was a span of 5 bases.